The 17 T cell receptor beta chains below were found in one sample sequenced in a study of PD-L1 blockade in urothelial cancer. The method was immunoSEQ multiplex PCR; TCRdb's version includes in-frame clones alone and lacks a portion of them. The sample shows roughly 100,000 clones, around 92% of them seen only once. Indicated time point: pretreatment peripheral blood. The sample was PBMCs, taken around atezolizumab (anti-PD-L1) treatment. These receptors were taken from a woman of 80 years or more with urothelial cancer.

The CDR3 bases are TGTGCCAGCAGTTTCCCTCCTAGCGGGAGATACAATGAGCAGTTCTTC. Translating it yields CASSFPPSGRYNEQFF. This chain joins TRBV28 and TRBJ2-1; 10 bases are a match to TRBD2. This CDR3 is built from 16 residues. CDR1 and CDR2 from the germline V gene are MDHEN and SYDVKM. V shed 3 bases, J shed 4 bases, and the junction held 6 bases outside the gene matches.

V gene TRBV28 combines with J gene TRBJ1-5; a possible D gene is TRBD1 (5 bases). CDR3 length: 15 amino acids. The germline V and J ends were trimmed by 4 bases and 5 bases, with 15 bases remaining between them. Germline assignment: CDR1 MDHEN and CDR2 SYDVKM. The CDR3 loop reads CASSSPDTGHQPQHF. The CDR3 DNA reads TGTGCCAGCAGTTCCCCGGACACCGGGCATCAGCCCCAGCATTTT.

The V call is TRBV19, the J call TRBJ1-5; D call uncertain. V was shortened by 6 bases and J by 6 bases, with 9 bases between the two germline ends. Germline CDR1 and CDR2: LNHDA and SQIVND (reference sequence). The CDR3 loop spans 12 amino acids. CDR3 nucleotides: TGTGCCAGTAGAGGAGGTAGTCAGCCCCAGCATTTT. It encodes CASRGGSQPQHF. Complete variable domain (other parts from reference TRBV19 and TRBJ1-5): DGGITQSPKYLFRKEGQNVTLSCEQNLNHDAMYWYRQDPGQGLRLIYYSQIVNDFQKGDIAEGYSVSREKKESFPLTVTSAQKNPTAFYLCASRGGSQPQHFGDGTRLSIL.

The gene calls are TRBV25-1 and TRBJ2-3; TRBD2 is a possible D gene (6 bases). The CDR3 contains 18 residues. Germline CDR1 reads MGHDK; CDR2 reads SYGVNS. Trimming stripped 1 base from V and 3 bases from J, with 20 bases between. CDR3 in DNA: TGTGCCAGCAGTGAATTCACCTCCGGGGGTTGGGGGACAGATACGCAGTATTTT. Translated, it gives CASSEFTSGGWGTDTQYF.

This clone was counted a single time. The rearrangement joins TRBV10-2 to TRBJ2-7; 14 positions match TRBD2. The CDR3 has 16 amino acids. V dropped 7 bases and J dropped 2; count of bases not matched to a gene: 7. CDR1 and CDR2 (germline): WSHSY, SAAADI. The CDR3: CASTEGTSGSPYEQYF. The CDR3 DNA reads TGCGCCAGCACCGAAGGGACTAGCGGGAGTCCCTACGAGCAGTACTTC.

This clone appeared once. V usage is TRBV18 and J usage is TRBJ1-1, with D possibly TRBD1 on 6 matching bases. Trimming took 5 bases from V and 2 from J, leaving 15 bases between them. Germline CDR1 KGHSH, CDR2 LQKENI. This CDR3 is 15 amino acids long. The CDR3 DNA reads as TGTGCCAGCTCATCACAGAGGGGGACAAACACTGAAGCTTTCTTT. Translating gives CASSSQRGTNTEAFF. Full variable domain (missing parts from reference TRBV18 and TRBJ1-1): NAGVMQNPRHLVRRRGQEARLRCSPMKGHSHVYWYRQLPEEGLKFMVYLQKENIIDESGMPKERFSAEFPKEGPSILRIQQVVRGDSAAYFCASSSQRGTNTEAFFGQGTRLTVV.

The chain recombines TRBV13 with TRBJ2-5, with TRBD2 as a possible D gene (6 bases). Trimming shortened V by 5 bases and J by 4 bases, and 14 bases separated the two germline ends. The CDR3 has 14 amino acids. Germline-derived CDR1 and CDR2 are PRHDT and FYEKMQ (reference sequence). CDR3 residues: CASSETRGGETQYF. CDR3 in DNA: TGTGCCAGCAGCGAAACGCGGGGCGGAGAGACCCAGTACTTC.

This chain connects TRBV5-1 to TRBJ1-1; TRBD1 is a possible D gene (5 bases). Trimming cost V 7 bases and J 1 base, with 11 bases left between them. This CDR3 is built from 13 residues. The germline V gene encodes CDR1 SGHRS and CDR2 YFSETQ. CDR3 sequence reads: CASGLQENTEAFF. The CDR3 DNA reads as TGCGCCAGCGGACTACAGGAGAACACTGAAGCTTTCTTT.

The rearrangement links TRBV2 to TRBJ1-4; D gene unclear. The CDR3 consists of 14 residues. Trimming removed 7 bases from V and 2 bases from J, with 11 bases in between. The germline CDR1 and CDR2 sequences are SNHLY and FYNNEI. This chain's CDR3 is CASTLGGTNEKLFF. In DNA, the CDR3 is TGTGCCAGCACTCTCGGAGGCACTAATGAAAAACTGTTTTTT.

This clone was counted a few times. This chain uses TRBV27 with TRBJ1-5; D might be TRBD1 (5 bases). CDR3 size: 14 residues. The V and J ends lost 5 bases and 3 bases respectively, with 11 bases between them. Germline-derived CDR1 and CDR2 are MNHEY and SMNVEV (reference sequence). The CDR3 here is CASSGQGANQPQHF. In DNA form, the CDR3 reads TGTGCCAGCAGTGGGCAGGGTGCCAATCAGCCCCAGCATTTT.

This CDR3 is CASSFLPGQGAAGANVLTF. Here the CDR3 DNA reads TGTGCCAGCAGTTTCCTCCCCGGACAGGGGGCTGCTGGGGCCAACGTCCTGACTTTC. This chain links TRBV28 with TRBJ2-6; 11 nucleotides line up with TRBD1. This CDR3 is 19 amino acids long. V was clipped by 3 bases and J by 2 bases; unmatched bases: 9. Looked up from germline, CDR1 is MDHEN and CDR2 is SYDVKM.

The rearrangement links TRBV19 to TRBJ2-2; TRBD1 agrees at 10 bases. Germline values: CDR1 LNHDA, CDR2 SQIVND (reference sequence). This CDR3 spans 14 amino acids. The junction had 7 bases not matched to a gene; V was cut back by 10 bases and J by 5 bases. CDR3 bases: TGTGCCACCGGGGACAGGGGTTTAACCGGGGAGCTGTTTTTT. It translates to CATGDRGLTGELFF.

V is TRBV5-1 and J is TRBJ2-1, with 10 bases identical to TRBD2. The CDR3 totals 16 residues. Germline CDR1 is SGHRS and CDR2 is YFSETQ. J was trimmed by 6 bases and V by 0 bases; bases with no gene match: 6. The CDR3 DNA sequence: TGCGCCAGCAGCTTGGTCAGCGGGAGGGCCCTCAATGAGCAGTTCTTC. Translating gives CASSLVSGRALNEQFF.

This sequence joins TRBV7-9 and TRBJ2-7, with 7 bases aligning to TRBD1. CDR3 length: 14 amino acids. Trimming at V came to 5 bases and at J to 2 bases, leaving 6 bases not matched to a gene. Per the germline V gene, CDR1 is SEHNR and CDR2 is FQNEAQ (reference sequence). CDR3 protein: CASSRDSATYEQYF. Written as DNA, the CDR3 is TGTGCCAGCAGCCGGGACAGTGCAACCTACGAGCAGTACTTC.

Turning to this clone: This sample includes further DNA sequences coding for the same CDR3. The gene calls are TRBV7-9 and TRBJ2-3, with D possibly TRBD2 on 6 matching bases. The V gene's germline CDR1 is SEHNR and CDR2 FQNEAQ (reference sequence). The ends were cut back, 3 bases at V and 1 base at J, with 8 bases in the middle. CDR3 length equals 14 residues. CDR3 sequence reads: CASSLASGTDTQYF. The CDR3 DNA is TGTGCCAGCAGCTTGGCTAGCGGCACAGATACGCAGTATTTT.

The chain employs TRBV5-1 and TRBJ2-5; no clear D. Germline CDR1 is SGHRS and CDR2 is YFSETQ. Trimming pared 0 bases from V and 2 bases from J, leaving 11 bases between. The CDR3 is 15 residues long. As DNA, the CDR3 is TGCGCCAGCAGCTTGGTGTCAGAACCACAAGAGACCCAGTACTTC. The encoded protein is CASSLVSEPQETQYF.

This chain uses TRBV6-1 with TRBJ2-3; maybe TRBD2 (6 bases). Germline V gene sequence: CDR1 MNHNS, CDR2 SASEGT. This CDR3 spans 15 amino acids. V gave up 1 base and J gave up 7 bases, with 15 bases separating them. The chain's CDR3 is CASSEEAGFMYTQYF. CDR3 sequence (DNA): TGTGCCAGCAGTGAAGAGGCGGGGTTCATGTATACGCAGTATTTT.